These 7 T cell receptor beta chains originate from one sample sequenced in a study of T cell responses to AZD1222 COVID-19 vaccine. The data were produced by immunoSEQ multiplex PCR, yet TCRdb's version contains in-frame clones alone and is incomplete. The sample has 130,000 or so clones; around 84% are singletons. Here the sequenced sample was peripheral blood, taken on day 0 of AZD1222 vaccination. All receptors derive from an adult in good health.

The chain uses TRBV30 and TRBJ1-4, with TRBD1 as a possible D gene (5 bases). The V end lost 5 bases, the J end lost 8 bases, and 18 bases lay between the germline ends. The CDR3 totals 14 residues. Germline loops: CDR1 GTSNPN, CDR2 SVGIG (reference sequence). The CDR3 spells CAWGKRGLREKLFF. CDR3 nucleotide sequence: TGTGCCTGGGGAAAGAGGGGATTGAGGGAAAAACTGTTTTTT.

The chain is built from TRBV6-2 or TRBV6-3 and TRBJ2-3; 15 nucleotides align to TRBD2. The CDR3 contains 16 residues. Trimming took 0 bases from V and 8 from J; bases not matched to a gene: 3. Germline CDR1 MNHEY, CDR2 SVGEGT. CDR3 bases: TGTGCCAGCAGTTACTCGGGACTAGCGGGGGGAGGTACGCAGTATTTT. Protein: CASSYSGLAGGGTQYF.

V usage is TRBV4-3 and J usage is TRBJ2-1; D possibly corresponds to TRBD2 (5 bases). V was cut by 0 bases and J by 2 bases, with 17 bases left in between. The CDR3 runs 18 residues. Looked up from germline, CDR1 is LGHNA and CDR2 is YSLEER. This chain's CDR3 is CASSQDSSGGLTYNEQFF. The CDR3 DNA follows: TGCGCCAGCAGCCAAGATTCCAGCGGTGGTTTAACCTACAATGAGCAGTTCTTC.

The V gene is TRBV19, the J gene TRBJ1-2; D unclear. Trimming stripped 3 bases from V and 0 bases from J, with 8 bases between. CDR1 and CDR2 from the germline V gene are LNHDA and SQIVND (reference sequence). The CDR3 runs 14 residues. Written as DNA, the CDR3 is TGTGCCAGTAGTATGGGAACTTCTAACTATGGCTACACCTTC. Encoded protein: CASSMGTSNYGYTF.

V usage is TRBV7-3 and J usage is TRBJ2-2, with TRBD1 identical over 10 bases. The V and J ends lost 4 bases and 3 bases, in that order; junction bases with no gene match: 8. Germline assignment: CDR1 SGHTA and CDR2 FQGTGA. The CDR3 has 17 residues. In nucleotides, the CDR3 is TGTGCCAGCAGCTATGCTCCGGGACAGGGGTACACCGGGGAGCTGTTTTTT. The encoded protein is CASSYAPGQGYTGELFF.

This clone was detected only once. The chain combines TRBV11-2 with TRBJ1-2; maybe TRBD1 (6 bases). Trimming took 3 bases from V and 3 from J, leaving 11 bases between them. CDR3 length: 14 amino acids. Germline CDR1 SGHAT, CDR2 FQNNGV. CDR3 nucleotide sequence: TGTGCCAGCAGCTTGGGGACACAGGACTATGGCTACACCTTC. The encoded protein is CASSLGTQDYGYTF.

This chain connects TRBV29-1 to TRBJ2-5; D tentatively fits TRBD1 or TRBD2 (6 bases each). Germline CDR1 reads SQVTM; CDR2 reads ANQGSEA. The CDR3 spans 14 residues. V shed 4 bases and J shed 5 bases, with 17 bases lying between them. CDR3 protein: CSVVGGAGRETQYF. CDR3 coding DNA: TGCAGCGTTGTGGGGGGCGCGGGGCGCGAGACCCAGTACTTC.